The next 7 T cell receptor beta chains were all read from a single sample in a study of control samples from healthy donors and cancer patients. Some clones are missing from TCRdb's copy, which holds only in-frame ones; the method was immunoSEQ multiplex PCR. Here the sample spans more than 150,000 clones, about 94% being singletons. The material sequenced was blood. The receptors shown here come from a woman in her 30s in good health.

This chain links TRBV28 with TRBJ2-1; TRBD2 matches 8 bases. CDR1 and CDR2 from the germline V gene are MDHEN and SYDVKM. V trimming: 6 bases; J trimming: 0 bases; junction bases outside the gene matches: 1. The CDR3 is 14 amino acids. The CDR3 is CASRSGGSYNEQFF. The DNA of the CDR3 is TGTGCCAGCAGGAGCGGGGGCTCCTACAATGAGCAGTTCTTC.

V and J are TRBV29-1 and TRBJ1-4, with 7 bases fitting TRBD1. V was pared by 4 bases and J by 5 bases, with 7 bases of the junction left unmatched. Germline-derived CDR1 and CDR2 are SQVTM and ANQGSEA. There are 14 residues in the CDR3. CDR3 bases: TGCAGCGTTGTATCTGGACAGGAGAATGAAAAACTGTTTTTT. It yields the protein CSVVSGQENEKLFF. Complete variable domain (other parts from reference TRBV29-1 and TRBJ1-4): SAVISQKPSRDICQRGTSLTIQCQVDSQVTMMFWYRQQPGQSLTLIATANQGSEATYESGFVIDKFPISRPNLTFSTLTVSNMSPEDSSIYLCSVVSGQENEKLFFGSGTQLSVL.

The chain combines TRBV28 with TRBJ2-1, with TRBD2 matching over 8 bases. V trimming: 7 bases; J trimming: 0 bases; junction bases outside the gene matches: 5. Germline CDR1 reads MDHEN; CDR2 reads SYDVKM. This CDR3 is built from 15 residues. The CDR3 nucleotides read TGTGCCAGCATCCGGGGGGGAGTCTCCTACAATGAGCAGTTCTTC. It translates to CASIRGGVSYNEQFF.

The chain couples TRBV7-9 to TRBJ2-1, with D possibly matching TRBD1 (6 bases). V was trimmed by 5 bases and J by 6 bases, leaving 14 bases between them. Germline-derived CDR1 and CDR2 are SEHNR and FQNEAQ (reference sequence). This CDR3 is built from 14 residues. The CDR3 here is CASSARDKPNEQFF. As DNA, the CDR3 is TGTGCCAGCAGCGCCCGGGACAAGCCCAATGAGCAGTTCTTC.

The rearrangement joins TRBV12-3 or TRBV12-4 to TRBJ1-1; D not resolved. The CDR3 contains 12 residues. V was shortened by 2 bases and J by 8 bases, with 9 bases between the two germline ends. The CDR3 sequence: CASSLFAREAFF. For the CDR3, the DNA is TGTGCCAGCAGTTTATTTGCCAGGGAAGCTTTCTTT.

The chain links TRBV2 to TRBJ1-1; D gene uncertain. The CDR3 runs 13 residues. Germline V CDR1 and CDR2: SNHLY, FYNNEI. V lost 7 bases and J 0 bases, leaving 9 bases between the germline ends. The CDR3 DNA follows: TGTGCCAGCAACGGGGTTATGAACACTGAAGCTTTCTTT. It is translated as CASNGVMNTEAFF.

This clone was seen just once. The J gene is TRBJ1-4, the V gene TRBV25-1; TRBD1 is a possible D gene (6 bases). The CDR3 is 16 residues long. Germline V lookup: CDR1 MGHDK, CDR2 SYGVNS. V dropped 5 bases and J dropped 8 bases, with 21 bases sitting between them. In DNA form, the CDR3 reads TGTGCCAGCAGTCCCTCGAGGGGGGGCTCGGGGGAAAAACTGTTTTTT. Translation: CASSPSRGGSGEKLFF.